The rows below give T cell receptor beta chains drawn from one sample of a study of early T cells in non-severe SARS-CoV-2 infection. Each CDR3 protein is one row after TCRdb ran MiXCR on the 5' RACE reads. The repertoire holds fewer than 95,000 distinct CDR3 sequences, with approximately 17% as singletons. Sequenced here: whole blood, sampled at baseline. The receptors originated from an adult who was a healthcare worker with PCR-confirmed SARS-CoV-2 infection or an uninfected control (not recorded which). Each CDR3 is given with its conserved first and last residue. The order of the fields is V gene, D gene, CDR3 protein. A D gene is named only where the DNA matches it firmly.

v_gene: TRBV6-5; d_gene: TRBD2; CDR3aa: CASSTTSGRSYNEQFF
v_gene: TRBV28; d_gene: TRBD2; CDR3aa: CAIKRYSGSSYEQYF
v_gene: TRBV4-3; d_gene: .; CDR3aa: CASSQDGGIQPQHF
v_gene: TRBV14; d_gene: TRBD1; CDR3aa: CASSQAVGGAGANVLTF
v_gene: TRBV28; d_gene: .; CDR3aa: CASSLTSRNTIYF
v_gene: TRBV4-1; d_gene: TRBD2; CDR3aa: CASSPGLAVDYEQYF
v_gene: TRBV4-1; d_gene: .; CDR3aa: CASSRDHRAGETQYF
v_gene: TRBV7-2; d_gene: .; CDR3aa: CASSLLSGTDGYTF
v_gene: TRBV6-5; d_gene: .; CDR3aa: CAGSSPTREQYF
v_gene: TRBV6-2/TRBV6-3; d_gene: .; CDR3aa: CASRQQGEGNTEAFF
v_gene: TRBV11-2; d_gene: .; CDR3aa: CASSTTNAGASEQFF
v_gene: TRBV21-1; d_gene: .; CDR3aa: CASTPRRTSGNPGGSNEQFF
v_gene: TRBV4-3; d_gene: TRBD1; CDR3aa: CASSYGTGGGETQYF
v_gene: TRBV4-1; d_gene: .; CDR3aa: CASSQGWWGYEQYF
v_gene: TRBV21-1; d_gene: .; CDR3aa: CASSKTLRGSNQPQHF
v_gene: TRBV7-6; d_gene: .; CDR3aa: CASSLEGNTYEQYF
v_gene: TRBV27; d_gene: .; CDR3aa: CASSPSWMDTEAFF
v_gene: TRBV20-1; d_gene: .; CDR3aa: CSANQPQGGMTDTQYF
v_gene: TRBV28; d_gene: .; CDR3aa: CASGRGGSPTDTQYF
v_gene: TRBV20-1; d_gene: .; CDR3aa: CSASQAMNTEAFF
v_gene: TRBV11-2; d_gene: .; CDR3aa: CASSPTARPEKLFF
v_gene: TRBV7-9; d_gene: TRBD1; CDR3aa: CASSLAGDRSNEKLFF
v_gene: TRBV6-6; d_gene: .; CDR3aa: CASLVGDEAFF
v_gene: TRBV6-9; d_gene: TRBD2; CDR3aa: CASSYSASGDNEQFF
v_gene: TRBV9; d_gene: TRBD1; CDR3aa: CASSVESYRGNEQFF
v_gene: TRBV28; d_gene: TRBD2; CDR3aa: CASSSRTSGVYEQYF
v_gene: TRBV14; d_gene: TRBD2; CDR3aa: CATSGRGVDTQYF
v_gene: TRBV9; d_gene: .; CDR3aa: CASSVEMEGEQYF
v_gene: TRBV20-1; d_gene: TRBD1; CDR3aa: CSAYRTGAPWSFF
v_gene: TRBV6-1; d_gene: TRBD2; CDR3aa: CASGGSYLAGELFF
v_gene: TRBV10-3; d_gene: .; CDR3aa: CAIRGAHTGELFF
v_gene: TRBV28; d_gene: TRBD1; CDR3aa: CASSLTGGMTEAFF
v_gene: TRBV20-1; d_gene: TRBD2; CDR3aa: CSARLAATFEQYF
v_gene: TRBV2; d_gene: TRBD1; CDR3aa: CASRQGPGANVLTF
v_gene: TRBV5-1; d_gene: .; CDR3aa: CASSESYTQYF
v_gene: TRBV20-1; d_gene: .; CDR3aa: CSASGSFFEQFF
v_gene: TRBV3-1; d_gene: .; CDR3aa: CASSHILSGSNYGYTF
v_gene: TRBV2; d_gene: .; CDR3aa: CASSYTVVTEAFF
v_gene: TRBV20-1; d_gene: TRBD2; CDR3aa: CSAPPREGPYEQFF
v_gene: TRBV28; d_gene: TRBD1; CDR3aa: CASSTNRGLNEQFF
v_gene: TRBV6-5; d_gene: .; CDR3aa: CASSYSRGSYEQYF